These 23 T cell receptor beta chains originate from one sample sequenced in a study of CD8 T cells in ankylosing spondylitis. Using its own MiXCR run on the 5' RACE reads, TCRdb lists one record per CDR3 protein. Seen here are 85,000 to 100,000 distinct CDR3 sequences, approximately 9% observed once, and the top ten hold 5.1%. Sequencing input: blood, either unsorted or a sorted T cell fraction (not recorded which). The receptors shown here come from a male donor with ankylosing spondylitis or in good health (not recorded which).

This clonotype was seen repeatedly, ten times or more. The chain joins TRBV25-1 to TRBJ2-1; TRBD1 is a possible D gene (6 bases). This CDR3 region has 12 residues. V was pared by 7 bases and J by 10 bases, with 14 bases between. CDR1 and CDR2 (germline): MGHDK, SYGVNS. CDR3 DNA: TGTGCCAGCACCGGGACACGAGCAGAGCAGTTCTTC. The encoded protein is CASTGTRAEQFF.

This clonotype was observed at least ten times. The chain combines TRBV3-1 with TRBJ1-2, with D possibly TRBD1 on 6 matching bases. CDR3 length: 14 residues. In germline, CDR1 is LGHDT, CDR2 YNNKEL (reference sequence). The V end lost 3 bases, the J end lost 7 bases, and 15 bases lay between the germline ends. The DNA of the CDR3 is TGTGCCAGCAGCCAGGAAGACAGGCGTGGTGGCTACACCTTC. Amino acids: CASSQEDRRGGYTF.

There are many counts of this clonotype. The CDR3 region has the DNA TGTGCCAGCAGTTACGGTTCCTCCTATGGCTACACCTTC. This codes for CASSYGSSYGYTF. The chain links TRBV6-6 to TRBJ1-2, with D unclear. CDR1 and CDR2 from the germline V gene are MNHNY and SVGAGI (reference sequence). The ends were cut back, 2 bases at V and 4 bases at J, with 8 bases in the middle. This CDR3 comprises 13 residues.

The gene calls are TRBV28 and TRBJ2-1; perhaps D is TRBD1 or TRBD2 (5 bases each). This CDR3 region has 14 residues. V dropped 2 bases and J dropped 6 bases, with 11 bases sitting between them. Germline values: CDR1 MDHEN, CDR2 SYDVKM. The CDR3: CASSLGTWVNEQFF. The DNA for the CDR3 is TGTGCCAGCAGTTTAGGGACGTGGGTCAATGAGCAGTTCTTC.

In its sample, this clonotype was seen many times. J is TRBJ2-1 and V is TRBV15; a weak D match, TRBD1 (5 bases). From germline, CDR1 is LNHNV and CDR2 YYDKDF (reference sequence). Trimming took off 0 bases at V and 11 bases at J, with 11 bases between the two ends. There are 13 residues in the CDR3. The CDR3 bases are TGTGCCACCAGCAGAGATCAGGGCGGTAAGCAGTTCTTC. It encodes CATSRDQGGKQFF.

This clonotype was found many times. The J gene is TRBJ1-2, the V gene TRBV5-1, with unresolved D. The V end was cut by 4 bases, the J end by 2 bases, with 12 bases between. The V gene's germline CDR1 is SGHRS and CDR2 YFSETQ. This CDR3 region has 14 residues. The chain's CDR3 is CASSPTTGNYGYTF. CDR3 sequence (DNA): TGCGCCAGCAGCCCGACGACTGGGAACTATGGCTACACCTTC.

This clonotype was seen ten or more times. The V call is TRBV12-3 or TRBV12-4, the J call TRBJ2-4; TRBD2 agrees at 10 bases. After removal of 3 bases from V and 8 bases from J, the junction contained 13 bases not matched to a gene. This CDR3 has 17 amino acids. CDR3 nucleotide sequence: TGTGCCAGCAGTTTCAGCCTAGCGGGAGTTCAGAGGTACATTCAGTACTTC. Amino acids: CASSFSLAGVQRYIQYF.

This clonotype showed up many times. The chain carries TRBV7-8 and TRBJ2-1, with a tentative D call TRBD1 (5 bases). The germline V gene encodes CDR1 SGHVS and CDR2 FQNEAQ. V gave up 6 bases and J gave up 7 bases, with 10 bases separating them. This CDR3 has 12 residues. Here the CDR3 reads CASSSTANEQFF. The CDR3 nucleotides read TGTGCCAGCAGTTCGACAGCGAATGAGCAGTTCTTC.

This clonotype was seen ten or more times. The chain links TRBV5-1 to TRBJ1-2, with unresolved D. Looked up from germline, CDR1 is SGHRS and CDR2 is YFSETQ. Deletions cut 0 bases from V and 8 bases from J, with 8 bases between. The CDR3 covers 12 residues. The CDR3 nucleotides read TGCGCCAGCAGCTTGGCCGGTTGGGGCTACACCTTC. This encodes CASSLAGWGYTF.

This clonotype was counted many times. The chain recombines TRBV2 with TRBJ2-1, with D perhaps matching TRBD1 or TRBD2 (5 bases each). The CDR3 loop spans 15 amino acids. Trimming stripped 2 bases from V and 9 bases from J, with 17 bases between. CDR1 SNHLY and CDR2 FYNNEI come from the germline V gene. Here the CDR3 reads CASSEWGTTRIEQFF. CDR3 in DNA: TGTGCCAGCAGTGAATGGGGGACCACTAGGATTGAGCAGTTCTTC.

This clonotype was detected ten times or more. J is TRBJ1-5 and V is TRBV5-1; perhaps TRBD1 as D (5 bases). Germline lookup yields CDR1 SGHRS and CDR2 YFSETQ. The CDR3 length is 15 residues. Trimming stripped 5 bases from V and 1 base from J, with 13 bases between. The CDR3 protein is CASSQTDPSNQPQHF. CDR3 sequence (DNA): TGCGCCAGCAGTCAGACAGACCCCAGCAATCAGCCCCAGCATTTT.

This clonotype has at least ten counts. The rearrangement links TRBV2 to TRBJ2-7; 10 bases align to TRBD1. Unmatched junction bases numbered 4, after V lost 6 bases and J lost 2 bases. The germline V gene encodes CDR1 SNHLY and CDR2 FYNNEI. The CDR3 is 14 residues long. The CDR3 loop reads CASSGTGETYEQYF. The CDR3 DNA is TGTGCCAGCAGCGGGACAGGGGAGACCTACGAGCAGTACTTC. Full variable domain (missing parts from reference TRBV2 and TRBJ2-7): EPEVTQTPSHQVTQMGQEVILRCVPISNHLYFYWYRQILGQKVEFLVSFYNNEISEKSEIFDDQFSVERPDGSNFTLKIRSTKLEDSAMYFCASSGTGETYEQYFGPGTRLTVT.

This clonotype was recorded at least ten times. J is TRBJ2-5 and V is TRBV6-5, with D possibly being TRBD1 (6 bases). The ends were cut back, 6 bases at V and 2 bases at J, with 13 bases in the middle. CDR1 and CDR2 from the germline V gene are MNHEY and SVGAGI. The length of the CDR3 is 14 residues. Written as DNA, the CDR3 is TGTGCCAGCAGGGACTGGACAGCACAAGAGACCCAGTACTTC. Translation gives CASRDWTAQETQYF.

The chain links TRBV11-2 to TRBJ2-2; D may match TRBD1 or TRBD2 (6 bases each). The CDR3 has 18 residues. Deletions cut 1 base from V and 2 bases from J, with 17 bases between. Germline-derived CDR1 and CDR2 are SGHAT and FQNNGV. The CDR3 DNA reads as TGTGCCAGCAGCTTAGTCGTGTTCGGGGGCCAAAACACCGGGGAGCTGTTTTTT. Translation gives CASSLVVFGGQNTGELFF.

The chain links TRBV5-1 to TRBJ2-7; possibly TRBD2 for D (7 bases). The CDR3 extends over 14 amino acids. V lost 6 bases and J 1 base, leaving 14 bases between the germline ends. Germline CDR1 and CDR2: SGHRS and YFSETQ. The CDR3 loop is CASKVGGQSYEQYF. For the CDR3, the DNA is TGCGCCAGCAAGGTGGGGGGGCAGTCCTACGAGCAGTACTTC.

A word on this clonotype: This could be a read error, since a much larger clone is one nucleotide away. The rearrangement uses TRBV28 and TRBJ1-2; D is perhaps TRBD1 (6 bases). This CDR3 comprises 14 residues. Germline lookup yields CDR1 MDHEN and CDR2 SYDVKM. CDR3 amino acids: CASSLPGADYDYTF. The CDR3 region has the DNA TGTGCCAGCAGTTTACCAGGGGCCGACTATGACTACACCTTC.

This clonotype was seen ten or more times. The V call is TRBV20-1, the J call TRBJ1-5; TRBD1 is a possible D gene (5 bases). Germline CDR1 is DFQATT and CDR2 is SNEGSKA (reference sequence). Trimming left V 6 bases short and J 0 bases short, with 9 bases between. The CDR3 sequence is 13 residues long. The CDR3 protein is CSARDSSNQPQHF. CDR3 coding DNA: TGCAGTGCGCGTGACAGTAGCAATCAGCCCCAGCATTTT.

V usage is TRBV7-2 and J usage is TRBJ1-1; unclear D gene. CDR3 size: 13 residues. Germline-derived CDR1 and CDR2 are SGHTA and FQGNSA. With 9 bases removed from V and 1 base from J, the gap between germline ends came to 12 bases. CDR3 sequence reads: CASRGGGNTEAFF. The CDR3 nucleotides are TGTGCCAGTAGAGGAGGAGGGAACACTGAAGCTTTCTTT.

This clonotype was recorded many times. V and J are TRBV23-1 and TRBJ2-1, with TRBD1 as a possible D gene (6 bases). TRBV23-1 carries the ORF label, with uncertain function. CDR3 size: 15 residues. V lost 0 bases to trimming and J lost 8 bases, with 14 bases between them. The CDR3 sequence: CASSQSPQGRDEQFF. The CDR3 coding sequence is TGCGCCAGCAGTCAATCACCACAGGGTCGGGATGAGCAGTTCTTC.

There are many counts of this clonotype. J is TRBJ1-4 and V is TRBV5-1; possibly TRBD1 for D (5 bases). Germline assignment: CDR1 SGHRS and CDR2 YFSETQ. Trimming left V 4 bases short and J 8 bases short, with 15 bases between. The CDR3 loop spans 14 amino acids. CDR3 DNA sequence: TGCGCCAGCAGCACGGAAGGGGTTTTGGAAAAACTGTTTTTT. Translation gives CASSTEGVLEKLFF.

This clonotype was seen ten or more times. This chain joins TRBV2 and TRBJ2-7; 8 nucleotides agree with TRBD1. The CDR3 is made up of 16 amino acids. The trim removed 5 bases at V and 2 bases at J, leaving 11 bases unmatched. From germline, CDR1 is SNHLY and CDR2 FYNNEI. The CDR3 DNA reads as TGTGCCAGCAGTCCACTAGGACAGGGCGCTACCTACGAGCAGTACTTC. This translates into CASSPLGQGATYEQYF.

This clonotype was seen a few times. The chain couples TRBV28 to TRBJ2-7; possible D gene TRBD1, 5 bases. Germline assignment: CDR1 MDHEN and CDR2 SYDVKM. CDR3 length equals 12 residues. The ends were cut back, 2 bases at V and 9 bases at J, with 11 bases in the middle. CDR3 in amino acids: CASSLRPGPQYF. CDR3 in DNA: TGTGCCAGCAGTTTACGCCCAGGGCCGCAGTACTTC.

This clonotype was observed a handful of times. The rearrangement links TRBV20-1 to TRBJ2-3; TRBD1 is a possible D gene (7 bases). The CDR3 has 17 amino acids. Trimming stripped 4 bases from V and 4 bases from J, with 24 bases between. Germline CDR1 is DFQATT and CDR2 is SNEGSKA (reference sequence). The CDR3 coding sequence is TGCAGTGCTACCTTCGGCAAGTGGCAGGGGGAGGCAGATACGCAGTATTTT. It specifies CSATFGKWQGEADTQYF.